The source of this T cell receptor beta chain is a study of T cell responses to AZD1222 COVID-19 vaccine. The data were produced by immunoSEQ multiplex PCR, yet TCRdb's version contains in-frame clones alone and is incomplete. The repertoire has 95,000 to 100,000 clones, over 75% of them found once; the top ten carry approximately 15%. This clone appeared a few times. Sequences were derived from peripheral blood, sampled on day 0 of AZD1222 vaccination. The TCR comes from an adult in good health.

CDR3 DNA: TGTGCCAGCAGCCTCACCCAGGGAAGGGAGGGCTACACCTTC. It codes for CASSLTQGREGYTF. The chain carries TRBV7-6 and TRBJ1-2; TRBD1 might be the D (5 bases). V dropped 5 bases and J dropped 8 bases, with 18 bases sitting between them. CDR1 and CDR2 (germline): SGHVS, FNYEAQ. The CDR3 is made up of 14 amino acids.